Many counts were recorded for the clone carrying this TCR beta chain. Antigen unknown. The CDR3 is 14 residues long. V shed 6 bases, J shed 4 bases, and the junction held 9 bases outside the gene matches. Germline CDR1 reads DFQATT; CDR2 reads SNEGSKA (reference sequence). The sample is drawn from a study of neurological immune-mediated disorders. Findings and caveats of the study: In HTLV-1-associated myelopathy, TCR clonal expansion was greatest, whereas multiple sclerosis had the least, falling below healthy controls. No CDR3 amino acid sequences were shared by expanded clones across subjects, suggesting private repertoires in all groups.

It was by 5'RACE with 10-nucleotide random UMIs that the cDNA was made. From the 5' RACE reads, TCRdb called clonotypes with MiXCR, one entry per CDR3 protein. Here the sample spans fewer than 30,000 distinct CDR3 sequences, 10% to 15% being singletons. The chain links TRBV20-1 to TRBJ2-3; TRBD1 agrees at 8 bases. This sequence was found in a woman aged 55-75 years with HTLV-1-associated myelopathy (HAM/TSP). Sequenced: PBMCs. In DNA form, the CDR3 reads TGCAGTGCCGGGGCAGACAGGGGCCCAGATACGCAGTATTTT. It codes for CSAGADRGPDTQYF.